One and the same sample provided the 6 T cell receptor beta chains below, sequenced in a study of PD-L1 blockade in urothelial cancer listed by TCRdb under 2017. Library preparation was by the immunoSEQ multiplex PCR assay. The table comes from immuneACCESS by way of TCRdb, which keeps in-frame sequences with V and J called. Part of the clones is missing from these tables; in studies checked, under half for an unresolved V gene and the rest for unknown reasons. This sample gives fewer than 50,000 clones in total; approximately 91% of them show up just once. Around 25% of the sample belongs to the ten largest clones. The sample's time point label, in plain terms: pretreatment peripheral blood. The sample in question was PBMCs, obtained around atezolizumab (anti-PD-L1) treatment. These receptors all stem from a donor aged 40 or older with urothelial cancer.

The CDR3, as DNA: TGTGCCAGCAGCTGGCTAGCGGGCGGCCCAGATACGCAGTATTTT. Encoded protein: CASSWLAGGPDTQYF. The J gene is TRBJ2-3, the V gene TRBV7-3; 8 bases map to TRBD2. The CDR3 extends over 15 amino acids. Germline-derived CDR1 and CDR2 are SGHTA and FQGTGA. V lost 4 bases, J lost 4 bases, and 7 bases stayed unmatched.

This chain links TRBV12-5 with TRBJ2-3, with D uncertain. CDR1 and CDR2 (germline): LGHNT, FRNRAP. This CDR3 spans 14 amino acids. Deletions cut 5 bases from V and 0 bases from J, with 9 bases between. This CDR3 is CASGAPGSTDTQYF. DNA of the CDR3: TGTGCTAGTGGTGCCCCCGGTAGCACAGATACGCAGTATTTT.

V usage is TRBV5-5 and J usage is TRBJ2-5; the D is unclear. Germline lookup yields CDR1 SGHKS and CDR2 YYEKEE (reference sequence). The CDR3 is made up of 14 amino acids. V was shortened by 4 bases and J by 2 bases, with 12 bases between the two germline ends. CDR3 in DNA: TGTGCCAGCAGCACAATCCCTAGGCAAGAGACCCAGTACTTC. This translates into CASSTIPRQETQYF.

Only one count was recorded for this clone. The genes are TRBV19 and TRBJ2-7; TRBD2 is a possible D gene (6 bases). The CDR3 loop spans 16 amino acids. The V and J ends lost 1 base and 5 bases respectively, with 18 bases between them. The V gene's germline CDR1 is LNHDA and CDR2 SQIVND (reference sequence). The CDR3 loop reads CASSIAPRERFHEQYF. In nucleotides, the CDR3 is TGTGCCAGTAGTATAGCTCCCCGGGAGCGGTTCCACGAGCAGTACTTC.

The V gene is TRBV11-1, the J gene TRBJ2-2; D may be TRBD1 (6 bases). The CDR3 runs 15 residues. The V gene lost 3 bases and the J gene lost 3 bases, with 11 bases spanning the gap. Germline V gene sequence: CDR1 SGHAT, CDR2 FQDESV (reference sequence). CDR3 sequence: CASSFSRGDTGELFF. CDR3 DNA sequence: TGTGCCAGCAGCTTTTCCAGGGGAGACACCGGGGAGCTGTTTTTT.

V usage is TRBV6-5 and J usage is TRBJ1-2; D not certain. The V gene lost 0 bases and the J gene lost 4 bases, with 9 bases spanning the gap. CDR1 is MNHEY and CDR2 is SVGAGI in the germline V gene. The CDR3 totals 14 residues. DNA of the CDR3: TGTGCCAGCAGTTACTCCCGACACCGCTATGGCTACACCTTC. Amino acids: CASSYSRHRYGYTF.